These 26 T cell receptor beta chains share one sample of origin, sequenced in a study of Ad26.COV2.S vaccination and SARS-CoV-2 variants. Stated treatment: 19 received Ad26.COV2.S at low or high dose, single or two shots; roughly five received placebo; per-sample allocation not given. Samples analyzed were those drawn on day 63 after the first vaccine or placebo injection. The protocol was immunoSEQ multiplex PCR, while the TCRdb copy is restricted to in-frame clones and leaves out a portion. The data show about half a million clones, approximately 90% seen once. Here the sequenced sample was peripheral blood, taken in a trial of Ad26.COV2.S vaccine versus placebo. Source of these receptors: a person between 18 and 60 years old who received the Ad26.COV2.S COVID-19 vaccine or a placebo.

This clone turned up a few times. This same CDR3 is encoded by further DNA sequences in the sample. V and J are TRBV27 and TRBJ2-7; D is uncertain. The germline V gene encodes CDR1 MNHEY and CDR2 SMNVEV (reference sequence). The germline V and J ends were trimmed by 2 bases and 1 base, with 6 bases remaining between them. The CDR3 sequence is 13 residues long. Written as DNA, the CDR3 is TGTGCCAGCAGTTTAGGCGCATCCTACGAGCAGTACTTC. Translation: CASSLGASYEQYF.

This clone showed up just a few times. V is TRBV20-1 and J is TRBJ2-7, with D maybe TRBD2 (5 bases). The CDR3 spans 11 residues. V dropped 0 bases and J dropped 10 bases, with 10 bases sitting between them. Germline assignment: CDR1 DFQATT and CDR2 SNEGSKA (reference sequence). As DNA, the CDR3 is TGCAGTGCTAGAGATGAGAGGGTTCAGTACTTC. It translates to CSARDERVQYF.

CDR3 coding DNA: TGTGCCACCAGCAGAGATCCAGGGTACTATGGCTACACCTTC. The encoded protein is CATSRDPGYYGYTF. The V gene is TRBV15, the J gene TRBJ1-2; perhaps TRBD1 as D (5 bases). The CDR3 extends over 14 amino acids. The V gene lost 0 bases and the J gene lost 3 bases, with 8 bases spanning the gap. The germline V gene has CDR1 LNHNV and CDR2 YYDKDF (reference sequence).

The chain links TRBV28 to TRBJ2-7, with 10 bases lining up with TRBD1. The CDR3 runs to 15 residues. Germline loops: CDR1 MDHEN, CDR2 SYDVKM. The V segment lost 2 bases and the J segment 1 base; nucleotides outside the gene matches: 2. The CDR3 DNA sequence: TGTGCCAGCAGTTTACCGGGACAGGGGTCCTACGAGCAGTACTTC. Residues: CASSLPGQGSYEQYF.

Comment on this clone: This sample also contains other DNA sequences that code for the same CDR3. This rearrangement joins TRBV5-1 to TRBJ1-1, with unresolved D. The V end lost 4 bases, the J end lost 5 bases, and 9 bases lay between the germline ends. CDR3 length: 12 residues. Germline CDR1 is SGHRS and CDR2 is YFSETQ. The CDR3: CASSLGSTEAFF. CDR3 sequence (DNA): TGCGCCAGCAGCCTAGGGAGTACTGAAGCTTTCTTT.

This chain's CDR3 is CASSPDRGLYGYTF. DNA of the CDR3: TGTGCCAGCAGCCCCGACAGGGGGCTCTATGGCTACACCTTC. The rearrangement links TRBV14 to TRBJ1-2; 10 bases match TRBD1. CDR1 SGHDN and CDR2 FVKESK come from the germline V gene. The CDR3 totals 14 residues. Unmatched junction bases numbered 3, after V lost 4 bases and J lost 4 bases. Variable domain in full (rest from reference TRBV14 and TRBJ1-2): EAGVTQFPSHSVIEKGQTVTLRCDPISGHDNLYWYRRVMGKEIKFLLHFVKESKQDESGMPNNRFLAERTGGTYSTLKVQPAELEDSGVYFCASSPDRGLYGYTFGSGTRLTVV.

The rearrangement joins TRBV7-9 to TRBJ2-1, with D possibly TRBD1 on 6 matching bases. CDR1 is SEHNR, CDR2 FQNEAQ, per germline (reference sequence). V was clipped by 7 bases and J by 10 bases, with 8 bases between them. The CDR3 has 10 residues. CDR3 in amino acids: CASTQGEQFF. The CDR3 nucleotides read TGTGCCAGCACCCAGGGGGAGCAGTTCTTC.

This sequence joins TRBV6-2 or TRBV6-3 and TRBJ1-2; D gene ambiguous. The CDR3 length is 12 residues. Germline lookup yields CDR1 MNHEY and CDR2 SVGEGT. The germline V and J ends were trimmed by 6 bases and 3 bases, with 8 bases remaining between them. CDR3 DNA: TGTGCCAGCAGCCAGGCGTACTATGGCTACACCTTC. Translation: CASSQAYYGYTF.

The rearrangement joins TRBV6-1 to TRBJ1-3; no clear D. V gave up 3 bases and J gave up 0 bases, with 12 bases separating them. This CDR3 spans 16 amino acids. Germline-derived CDR1 and CDR2 are MNHNS and SASEGT. CDR3: CASSDFHSFSGNTIYF. The DNA of the CDR3 is TGTGCCAGCAGTGACTTCCACTCCTTCTCTGGAAACACCATATATTTT.

Details on this clone: In the same sample, other DNA sequences code for this CDR3. The chain uses TRBV28 and TRBJ2-7; D remains ambiguous. The V gene's germline CDR1 is MDHEN and CDR2 SYDVKM. Deletions cut 4 bases from V and 4 bases from J, with 5 bases between. CDR3 size: 11 residues. For the CDR3, the DNA is TGTGCCAGCAGTTCCAGATACGAGCAGTACTTC. Translated: CASSSRYEQYF.

The chain uses TRBV9 and TRBJ1-2; D unresolved. The germline CDR1 and CDR2 sequences are SGDLS and YYNGEE. This CDR3 comprises 12 residues. V lost 4 bases, J lost 8 bases, and 12 bases lay in between. The CDR3: CASSPTGGGYTF. The CDR3, as DNA: TGTGCCAGCAGCCCCACGGGAGGCGGCTACACCTTC.

The V and J genes are TRBV21-1 and TRBJ1-4; the listed D gene, TRBD1, was not tested against the DNA. TRBV21-1 has pseudogene status. This CDR3 is 17 amino acids long. CDR3 DNA: TGTGCCAGCAGCACCACGGACAGGGCGGGCAGTTGTGAAAAACTGTTTTTT. Its translation: CASSTTDRAGSCEKLFF.

V and J are TRBV10-3 and TRBJ1-2, with TRBD1 matching over 7 bases. The germline gives CDR1 ENHRY, CDR2 SYGVKD. The CDR3 is made up of 13 amino acids. J gave up 7 bases and V 10 bases, and 12 bases lay outside the gene matches. The CDR3 region has the DNA TGTGCCACCCGGGACAGCCCCTCTGCTGGCTACACCTTC. Translating gives CATRDSPSAGYTF.

V usage is TRBV6-5 and J usage is TRBJ1-1; D unclear. There are 16 residues in the CDR3. V lost 0 bases and J 1 base, leaving 12 bases between the germline ends. Germline V lookup: CDR1 MNHEY, CDR2 SVGAGI. CDR3 bases: TGTGCCAGCAGTTACTCTAGGGAATTGAGGAACACTGAAGCTTTCTTT. This sequence encodes CASSYSRELRNTEAFF.

The chain combines TRBV30 with TRBJ2-3; 9 bases agree with TRBD2. The CDR3 loop spans 16 amino acids. Trimming removed 6 bases from V and 1 base from J; junction bases left unmatched: 11. Germline loops: CDR1 GTSNPN, CDR2 SVGIG (reference sequence). The DNA of the CDR3 is TGTGCCTGCTACCTCGGGGCTAGCGGGGGCACAGATACGCAGTATTTT. Encoded protein: CACYLGASGGTDTQYF.

The chain joins TRBV3-1 (or the pseudogene TRBV3-2) to TRBJ2-7; D remains ambiguous. V was shortened by 7 bases and J by 2 bases, with 15 bases between the two germline ends. This CDR3 spans 14 amino acids. Germline V lookup: CDR1 LGHDT, CDR2 YNNKEL (reference sequence). DNA of the CDR3: TGTGCCAGCACACGCCGGGTATCAACCTACGAGCAGTACTTC. Translation: CASTRRVSTYEQYF.

V gene TRBV6-5 combines with J gene TRBJ1-3; the D gene is possibly TRBD1 (6 bases). Germline V gene sequence: CDR1 MNHEY, CDR2 SVGAGI. V was clipped by 7 bases and J by 4 bases, with 14 bases between them. The CDR3 has 14 amino acids. The CDR3 sequence is CASTTPGAGNTIYF. The CDR3 coding sequence is TGTGCCAGCACCACGCCGGGGGCGGGAAACACCATATATTTT.

The rearrangement uses TRBV6-6 and TRBJ2-1; 7 nucleotides agree with TRBD1. This CDR3 comprises 15 residues. After removal of 3 bases from V and 5 bases from J, the junction contained 7 bases not matched to a gene. Germline V gives CDR1 MNHNY, CDR2 SVGAGI (reference sequence). The CDR3, as DNA: TGTGCCAGCAGTTATCGACAGGGTGTACACAATGAGCAGTTCTTC. Its protein product is CASSYRQGVHNEQFF.

The chain employs TRBV19 and TRBJ1-2, with D possibly TRBD1 on 6 matching bases. Trimming shortened V by 2 bases and J by 3 bases, and 10 bases separated the two germline ends. The germline V gene encodes CDR1 LNHDA and CDR2 SQIVND (reference sequence). This CDR3 is 14 amino acids long. CDR3 sequence reads: CASSILAGDYGYTF. For the CDR3, the DNA is TGTGCCAGTAGTATATTGGCAGGGGACTATGGCTACACCTTC. Using reference TRBV19 and TRBJ1-2 for the parts outside the CDR3, the full variable domain is DGGITQSPKYLFRKEGQNVTLSCEQNLNHDAMYWYRQDPGQGLRLIYYSQIVNDFQKGDIAEGYSVSREKKESFPLTVTSAQKNPTAFYLCASSILAGDYGYTFGSGTRLTVV.

V usage is TRBV12-2 and J usage is TRBJ2-5. TRBV12-2 is given as a pseudogene. CDR3 length equals 14 residues. In DNA, the CDR3 is TGTGCAAGTCGCTTAGACTTAGGGTGTGAGACCCAGTACTTC. Translation: CASRLDLGCETQYF.

The chain recombines TRBV5-8 with TRBJ1-5; tentative D call: TRBD1 (5 bases). The V gene's germline CDR1 is SGHTS and CDR2 YDEGEE. CDR3 length: 15 residues. The V gene lost 4 bases and the J gene lost 0 bases, with 11 bases spanning the gap. This CDR3 is CASSEGSYSNQPQHF. As DNA, the CDR3 is TGTGCCAGCAGCGAGGGGTCCTATAGCAATCAGCCCCAGCATTTT.

This chain connects TRBV6-2 or TRBV6-3 to TRBJ1-5, with no clear D. The CDR3 has 14 amino acids. CDR1 and CDR2 from the germline V gene are MNHEY and SVGEGT. The V gene lost 2 bases and the J gene lost 7 bases, with 12 bases spanning the gap. The CDR3 loop is CASSYMASMQPQHF. CDR3 sequence (DNA): TGTGCCAGCAGTTACATGGCATCGATGCAGCCCCAGCATTTT.

In DNA, the CDR3 is TGTGCCAGCAGCCGGACTAGCGGGAGACAATACGAGCAGTACTTC. Protein product: CASSRTSGRQYEQYF. The chain combines TRBV6-5 with TRBJ2-7; 13 positions agree with TRBD2. V trimming: 6 bases; J trimming: 4 bases; junction bases outside the gene matches: 6. This CDR3 has 15 amino acids. Germline V gives CDR1 MNHEY, CDR2 SVGAGI.

The chain uses TRBV24-1 and TRBJ2-5; 9 bases line up with TRBD1. Looked up from germline, CDR1 is KGHDR and CDR2 is SFDVKD. The CDR3 loop spans 14 amino acids. The trim removed 3 bases at V and 4 bases at J, leaving 2 bases unmatched. CDR3 DNA sequence: TGTGCCACCAGTGATCGGACAGGGGCAGAGACCCAGTACTTC. Translating it yields CATSDRTGAETQYF.

The gene calls are TRBV9 and TRBJ2-5; D may be TRBD2 (5 bases). The V gene's germline CDR1 is SGDLS and CDR2 YYNGEE. Trimming took off 0 bases at V and 5 bases at J, with 14 bases between the two ends. The CDR3 is made up of 15 amino acids. The CDR3 DNA is TGTGCCAGCAGCGTAGAGGTTGTCCCGGGGGAGACCCAGTACTTC. Encoded protein: CASSVEVVPGETQYF. Combining the CDR3 with reference TRBV9 and TRBJ2-5 gives the whole variable domain DSGVTQTPKHLITATGQRVTLRCSPRSGDLSVYWYQQSLDQGLQFLIQYYNGEERAKGNILERFSAQQFPDLHSELNLSSLELGDSALYFCASSVEVVPGETQYFGPGTRLLVL.

This chain uses TRBV19 with TRBJ1-1; 7 bases align to TRBD1. Germline V lookup: CDR1 LNHDA, CDR2 SQIVND (reference sequence). The ends lost 7 bases at V and 6 bases at J; junction bases unmatched: 14. The CDR3 runs to 15 residues. Here the CDR3 DNA reads TGTGCCAGTACCTACGACAGGGTCGGCGTCCCTGAAGCTTTCTTT. Its translation: CASTYDRVGVPEAFF. Complete variable domain (other parts from reference TRBV19 and TRBJ1-1): DGGITQSPKYLFRKEGQNVTLSCEQNLNHDAMYWYRQDPGQGLRLIYYSQIVNDFQKGDIAEGYSVSREKKESFPLTVTSAQKNPTAFYLCASTYDRVGVPEAFFGQGTRLTVV.